These 16 T cell receptor beta chains share one sample of origin, sequenced in a study of esophageal squamous cell carcinoma under preoperative chemotherapy. Time point of the sample: after preoperative PTX-NDP chemotherapy. Using its own MiXCR run on the PCR reads, TCRdb lists one record per CDR3 protein. The sample has around 19,000 distinct CDR3 sequences, more than 45% seen once. The material was obtained from a patient given preoperative chemotherapy. Receptors were obtained from a human donor with esophageal squamous cell carcinoma. The donor label of this sample is uncertain.

This clonotype was counted only a few times. The rearrangement joins TRBV7-2 to TRBJ2-1; 9 bases map to TRBD1. The J call is uncertain, as TRBJ2-7 better fits the DNA end. This CDR3 contains 13 residues. From germline, CDR1 is SGHTA and CDR2 FQGNSA. CDR3 DNA: TGTGCCAGCAGCCGGGACAGGGTAAACGAGCAGTACTTC. It codes for CASSRDRVNEQYF.

This clonotype was seen many times. This sequence joins TRBV27 and TRBJ1-1, with a weak D call TRBD1 (5 bases). Germline CDR1 reads MNHEY; CDR2 reads SMNVEV (reference sequence). V was cut by 1 base and J by 2 bases, with 14 bases left in between. The CDR3 extends over 16 amino acids. The CDR3 bases are TGTGCCAGCAGTTTATTAGGACTGGGGCTAAACACTGAAGCTTTCTTT. This encodes CASSLLGLGLNTEAFF.

About this clonotype itself: A much larger clone lies one base from this, so it may be a read error. V gene TRBV4-3 combines with J gene TRBJ2-1, with 8 positions matching TRBD2. The J call may be mistaken, given a closer DNA end match to TRBJ2-7. Per the germline V gene, CDR1 is LGHNA and CDR2 is YSLEER. The CDR3 is made up of 15 amino acids. The CDR3 coding sequence is TGCGCCAGCAGCCAAGTTCCGGGAGGGCTCAATGAGCAGTACTTC. Translating gives CASSQVPGGLNEQYF.

The sample holds many counts of this clonotype. The rearrangement links TRBV12-3 or TRBV12-4 to TRBJ1-1; D is ambiguous. The CDR3 sequence is 14 residues long. Trimming removed 1 base from V and 4 bases from J, with 10 bases in between. CDR3 amino acids: CASSLGVLTTEAFF. CDR3 coding DNA: TGTGCCAGCAGTTTAGGGGTTTTGACCACTGAAGCTTTCTTT.

The chain has TRBV7-3 and TRBJ2-4; perhaps TRBD1 as D (5 bases). Between the trimmed V and J ends, which lost 8 bases and 13 bases, there was a span of 21 bases. Germline CDR1 reads SGHTA; CDR2 reads FQGTGA. The length of the CDR3 is 13 residues. This chain's CDR3 is CASGRWGKDMQYF. DNA of the CDR3: TGTGCCAGCGGCAGGTGGGGCAAAGATATGCAGTACTTC. Combining the CDR3 with reference TRBV7-3 and TRBJ2-4 gives the whole variable domain GAGVSQTPSNKVTEKGKYVELRCDPISGHTALYWYRQSLGQGPEFLIYFQGTGAADDSGLPNDRFFAVRPEGSVSTLKIQRTERGDSAVYLCASGRWGKDMQYFGAGTRLSVL.

This clonotype was observed at least ten times. The chain links TRBV6-1 to TRBJ2-7; possibly TRBD1 for D (5 bases). Trimming shortened V by 6 bases and J by 2 bases, and 11 bases separated the two germline ends. This CDR3 is built from 13 residues. In germline, CDR1 is MNHNS, CDR2 SASEGT. DNA for the CDR3: TGTGCCAGCAGAGGGGATGGGACCTACGAGCAGTACTTC. It codes for CASRGDGTYEQYF.

This chain links TRBV12-5 with TRBJ2-1; a possible D gene is TRBD2 (6 bases). CDR3 length: 13 amino acids. The germline CDR1 and CDR2 sequences are LGHNT and FRNRAP. V dropped 4 bases and J dropped 14 bases, with 18 bases sitting between them. The CDR3 DNA reads as TGTGCTAGTGGTTCCCTTGGCGGGACCTCAAAGTTCTTC. Translated: CASGSLGGTSKFF. The full variable domain, with the rest looked up from reference TRBV12-5 and TRBJ2-1, is DARVTQTPRHKVTEMGQEVTMRCQPILGHNTVFWYRQTMMQGLELLAYFRNRAPLDDSGMPKDRFSAEMPDATLATLKIQPSEPRDSAVYFCASGSLGGTSKFFGPGTRLTVL.

This chain links TRBV5-1 with TRBJ2-5, with a weak D call TRBD2 (6 bases). In germline, CDR1 is SGHRS, CDR2 YFSETQ. The V end was cut by 4 bases, the J end by 7 bases, with 14 bases between. The CDR3 is 13 residues long. CDR3 bases: TGCGCCAGCAGCGAGGCACCGGAGGGGACCCAGTACTTC. Its translation: CASSEAPEGTQYF.

The chain uses TRBV7-8 and TRBJ2-3, with no clear D. V was shortened by 3 bases and J by 3 bases, with 10 bases between the two germline ends. In germline, CDR1 is SGHVS, CDR2 FQNEAQ. The CDR3 has 14 residues. Here the CDR3 reads CASSFSLTTDTQYF. In DNA form, the CDR3 reads TGTGCCAGCAGCTTTAGCCTGACAACAGATACGCAGTATTTT.

The chain recombines TRBV7-9 with TRBJ2-5, with D maybe TRBD2 (6 bases). Trimming cost V 1 base and J 1 base, with 13 bases left between them. The CDR3 loop spans 16 amino acids. Germline CDR1 is SEHNR and CDR2 is FQNEAQ (reference sequence). CDR3 protein: CASSLDSGYTQETQYF. In DNA, the CDR3 is TGTGCCAGCAGCTTAGATAGCGGATATACCCAAGAGACCCAGTACTTC.

This clonotype was counted only a few times. CDR3 coding DNA: TGTGCCAGCAGGTACCGGGAAGGCGGGGAGCTGTTTTTT. It encodes CASRYREGGELFF. The V and J genes are TRBV6-2 or TRBV6-3 and TRBJ2-2, with a tentative D call TRBD2 (5 bases). The CDR3 is 13 amino acids. Germline CDR1 is MNHEY and CDR2 is SVGEGT. V lost 6 bases, J lost 7 bases, and 12 bases lay in between.

This rearrangement joins TRBV11-3 to TRBJ2-1; D is unclear. The CDR3 is made up of 14 amino acids. CDR1 is SGHNT, CDR2 YENEEA, per germline. Trimming removed 1 base from V and 4 bases from J, with 8 bases in between. The CDR3, as DNA: TGTGCCAGCAGCTTAGTGAACAGATACAATGAGCAGTTCTTC. It translates to CASSLVNRYNEQFF.

Turning to this clonotype: Compared with germline, one end of the junction differs, possibly owing to a read error. The V and J genes are TRBV7-2 and TRBJ2-3, with D tentatively TRBD1 or TRBD2 (6 bases each). Germline CDR1 is SGHTA and CDR2 is FQGNSA. This CDR3 is built from 16 residues. The CDR3 loop reads CASSARGLGATDMQYF. Here the CDR3 DNA reads TGTGCGAGCAGCGCACGGGGGCTGGGAGCCACAGACATGCAGTATTTC.

The sample holds a few counts of this clonotype. The chain couples TRBV20-1 to TRBJ2-1, with 12 nucleotides matching TRBD2. Germline V gene lookup returns CDR1 DFQATT and CDR2 SNEGSKA (reference sequence). CDR3 size: 13 residues. CDR3 bases: TGCAGATGGACCGGGACTAGCGGGAATGAGCAGTTCTTC. Amino acid sequence: CRWTGTSGNEQFF.

This clonotype has ten or more counts. A much more abundant neighbour one base away suggests this may be a read error. The chain combines TRBV7-6 with TRBJ2-5; TRBD2 agrees at 11 bases. V shed 5 bases, J shed 11 bases, and the junction held 22 bases outside the gene matches. CDR3 length: 18 amino acids. In germline, CDR1 is SGHVS, CDR2 FNYEAQ. In DNA form, the CDR3 reads TGTGCCAGCAGCCCGAACCCCATACTAGCGGGAGCTAATAATGAGCAGTACTTC. This gives the protein CASSPNPILAGANNEQYF.

The sample holds many counts of this clonotype. The rearrangement uses TRBV12-3 or TRBV12-4 and TRBJ1-3, with no clear D. The germline V and J ends were trimmed by 2 bases and 0 bases, with 8 bases remaining between them. There are 15 residues in the CDR3. CDR3 nucleotide sequence: TGTGCCAGCAGTTTATCTCGGGGCTCTGGAAACACCATATATTTT. Translating gives CASSLSRGSGNTIYF.